The present entry profiles one TCR beta chain with its context. These data belong to a study of blood T cell repertoires in COVID-19. Across the study: T cells, B-cell-depleted T cells, or PBMCs provided the cDNA or gDNA that served as material.

Per the germline V gene, CDR1 is MNHEY and CDR2 is SVGAGI. This CDR3 region has 11 residues. Between the trimmed V and J ends, which lost 7 bases and 8 bases, there was a span of 11 bases. The authors' processing: Scientists estimated how many nucleated cells there were by amplifying reference gene primers. Using immunoSEQ multiplex PCR, the repertoire was profiled, and TCRdb retains in-frame clones only, with some absent. Clonal size and the V and J genes are those of that table, whereas D and trimming came from the DNA. The sample holds about 100,000 clones, roughly 90% seen once. What was sequenced was peripheral blood. This sequence was found in a man at least 80 years old with acute or convalescent COVID-19. The chain employs TRBV6-5 and TRBJ1-1, with a weak D call TRBD1 (5 bases). The CDR3 DNA reads TGTGCCAGCACCCAGGGATCGGAAGCTTTCTTT. This encodes CASTQGSEAFF.